This T cell receptor beta chain comes out of a study of CD8 T cells in Susac syndrome. Whole-study findings and limits: Roughly 5 Susac-specific public clones appeared in CD8+ TEMRA repertoires, and sixteen in total CD8+ repertoires.

CDR3 length: 12 residues. Germline assignment: CDR1 SGHTA and CDR2 FQGNSA. V shed 3 bases and J shed 7 bases, with 7 bases lying between them. Fulfillment of recently defined diagnostic criteria for definite or probable disease was shown by the patients with Susac syndrome. Isolation of CD8+ and CD4+ T cells was performed negatively, whereas enrichment of TEMRA cells was done by FACS. Worth noting for this clonotype: What it binds is unknown.

Random-hexamer reverse transcription was applied to roughly 0.45 to 1 ug RNA. Amplification of TCR beta CDR3 used immunoSEQ multiplex PCR across 54 Vbeta and 13 Jbeta. One entry per CDR3 protein results from TCRdb running MiXCR on the immunoSEQ multiplex PCR reads. The sample holds 65,000 to 95,000 distinct CDR3 sequences; about 94% are singletons and the top ten take roughly 1%. This chain uses TRBV7-2 with TRBJ2-1, with D hard to call. Specimen: CD8+ T cells from PBMCs. The sequence was obtained from a human donor with Susac syndrome. The CDR3 region is CASSLPMNEQFF. The CDR3 DNA reads TGTGCCAGCAGCTTGCCTATGAATGAGCAGTTCTTC.